This record looks at one TCR beta chain sequence and its context. Antigen unknown. Per germline, CDR1 DFQATT and CDR2 SNEGSKA (reference sequence). The J segment lost 8 bases and the V segment lost 1 base, leaving 6 bases of the junction unmatched. The CDR3 is 14 residues long. Donors were all healthy Caucasians. These data originate in a study of identical twins. MiXCR was run by TCRdb on the 5' RACE reads, yielding one entry per CDR3 protein. The sample includes fewer than 650,000 distinct CDR3 sequences, around 9.6% seen only once; the top ten take 2.5% to 3.5%. Study conclusions and caveats: While abundant cord blood beta clonotypes carried fewer insertions, memory repertoires showed no such pattern. Potential partial confounding of zero-insertion analyses by invariant MAIT and iNKT cells was noted. The study based its conclusions on cross-sectional statistical analysis and did not follow the same donors.

The data also belong to a second study, concerning yellow fever vaccine responses in identical twins.

V is TRBV20-1 and J is TRBJ2-1; 9 bases are shared with TRBD2. Input material: PBMCs. This TCR was sampled from a woman between 18 and 29 years old in good health. The CDR3 is CSARAGLANYEQFF. In DNA form, the CDR3 reads TGCAGTGCTAGAGCGGGACTAGCAAATTATGAGCAGTTCTTC.